Listed below are T cell receptor beta chains from one sample, sequenced in a study of OX40 agonist ivuxolimab in advanced cancers. Profiling relied on immunoSEQ multiplex PCR, and the TCRdb table lists in-frame clones only, not all of them. The data contain 67,000 or so clones, roughly 80% of them singletons. Sample: CD4+ or CD8+ T cells sorted from blood, taken in a trial of the OX40 agonist ivuxolimab. The receptors originated from an adult with an advanced solid tumor such as melanoma, head and neck, liver or kidney cancer. Both conserved end residues are part of each CDR3. D genes are given only for firm matches. Part of the rows lack a size; the others show once, few, many or a class for expanded clones.

D gene	clone size	V gene	J gene	CDR3 protein	CDR3 DNA
.	.	TRBV5-1	TRBJ1-1	CASSLTSSGVFEAFF	TGCGCCAGCAGCTTGACTTCCTCAGGGGTGTTTGAAGCTTTCTTT
.	once	TRBV5-1	TRBJ2-1	CASSSATTYNEQFF	TGCGCCAGCTCAAGCGCTACCACCTACAATGAGCAGTTCTTC
TRBD1	.	TRBV6-1	TRBJ2-7	CASERTGGSYEQYF	TGTGCCAGTGAACGGACAGGGGGAAGCTACGAGCAGTACTTC
TRBD1	.	TRBV10-3	TRBJ1-5	CAIRPGQDSNQPQHF	TGTGCCATCAGACCGGGACAGGATAGCAATCAGCCCCAGCATTTT
TRBD2	once	TRBV5-1	TRBJ2-3	CATSREGEDTQYF	TGCGCCACCAGTCGGGAGGGGGAAGATACGCAGTATTTT
.	.	TRBV7-2	TRBJ2-5	CASSLEAMRSETQYF	TGTGCCAGCAGCTTAGAGGCAATGCGGTCAGAGACCCAGTACTTC
.	.	TRBV2	TRBJ2-2	CASTAGHTGHIVTGELFF	TGTGCCAGCACCGCCGGACACACGGGGCATATTGTCACCGGGGAGCTGTTTTTT
.	.	TRBV2	TRBJ2-5	CASSGSEETQYF	TGTGCCAGCAGTGGCAGCGAAGAGACCCAGTACTTC
.	.	TRBV2	TRBJ2-5	CASSAEEKETQYF	TGTGCCAGCAGTGCGGAAGAAAAAGAGACCCAGTACTTC
.	.	TRBV11-2	TRBJ2-5	CASSIQGVETQYF	TGTGCCAGCAGCATCCAAGGGGTGGAGACCCAGTACTTC
.	once	TRBV18	TRBJ2-7	CASSPSGPYEQYF	TGTGCCAGCTCACCTAGCGGACCCTACGAGCAGTACTTC
.	few	TRBV28	TRBJ2-1	CASSLYSTSSYNEQFF	TGTGCCAGCAGTTTATATTCTACCAGCTCCTACAATGAGCAGTTCTTC
.	few	TRBV5-1	TRBJ2-6	CASTQTGANVLTF	TGCGCCAGCACCCAAACTGGGGCCAACGTCCTGACTTTC
.	.	TRBV6-6	TRBJ2-1	CASRFEINEQFF	TGTGCCAGCAGATTTGAGATCAATGAGCAGTTCTTC
.	.	TRBV27	TRBJ2-5	CASSPYQGTVETQYF	TGTGCCAGCAGTCCATACCAGGGAACGGTAGAGACCCAGTACTTC
TRBD2	.	TRBV14	TRBJ2-7	CASSQIAGTYEQYF	TGTGCCAGCAGCCAAATAGCGGGAACCTACGAGCAGTACTTC
.	few	TRBV21-1	TRBJ2-3	CASSKRLPLAGGAAQYF	TGTGCCAGCAGCAAAAGGCTTCCCCTAGCGGGAGGGGCCGCGCAGTATTTT
.	.	TRBV10-2	TRBJ1-1	CASSESGRVLMNTEAFF	TGCGCCAGCAGTGAGTCGGGCAGGGTCTTAATGAACACTGAAGCTTTCTTT
.	.	TRBV25-1	TRBJ2-5	CASSRMGERQETQYF	TGTGCCAGCAGCCGCATGGGAGAGCGGCAAGAGACCCAGTACTTC